Below are 5 T cell receptor beta chains sequenced from a single sample in a study of shared clonotypes between healthy human individuals. The table came from immunoSEQ multiplex PCR; TCRdb's copy has only in-frame clones and leaves some out. Among millions of clones listed, 95% were seen once. Material: naive CD4+ T cells sorted from blood. Described subset: CD45RA+ positively selected. The receptors stem from a man aged 18 to 30 in good health.

V gene TRBV5-6 combines with J gene TRBJ2-5; D is uncertain. Germline V gives CDR1 SGHDT, CDR2 YYEEEE. The CDR3 is 14 residues long. Trimming removed 4 bases at V and 1 base at J, with 11 bases between. As DNA, the CDR3 is TGTGCCAGCAGCCTCACACCTTCCCAAGAGACCCAGTACTTC. Translated, it gives CASSLTPSQETQYF. The whole variable domain, filled in from reference TRBV5-6 and TRBJ2-5, reads DAGVTQSPTHLIKTRGQQVTLRCSPKSGHDTVSWYQQALGQGPQFIFQYYEEEERQRGNFPDRFSGHQFPNYSSELNVNALLLGDSALYLCASSLTPSQETQYFGPGTRLLVL.

The V call is TRBV5-4, the J call TRBJ2-7; no firm D call. Germline V lookup: CDR1 SGHNT, CDR2 YYREEE (reference sequence). V lost 0 bases, J lost 1 base, and 8 bases lay in between. CDR3 size: 14 residues. The CDR3 spells CASSLEGKSYEQYF. CDR3 DNA sequence: TGTGCCAGCAGCTTGGAGGGCAAGTCCTACGAGCAGTACTTC.

The chain uses TRBV10-2 and TRBJ2-7; 10 bases match TRBD2. The germline gives CDR1 WSHSY, CDR2 SAAADI. Unmatched junction bases numbered 10, after V lost 6 bases and J lost 2 bases. The CDR3 consists of 16 residues. The CDR3 bases are TGCGCCAGCAGACTTATCACTAGCGGGAAAGCCTACGAGCAGTACTTC. Translating gives CASRLITSGKAYEQYF.

This chain uses TRBV6-4 with TRBJ2-2; D remains ambiguous. Trimming shortened V by 4 bases and J by 0 bases, and 6 bases separated the two germline ends. Germline values: CDR1 MRHNA, CDR2 SNTAGT. CDR3 size: 14 residues. The CDR3 DNA reads TGTGCCAGCAGTGTGCAGACGAACACCGGGGAGCTGTTTTTT. Translated, it gives CASSVQTNTGELFF.

This clone was observed a handful of times. Within the sample, other DNA sequences also encode this same CDR3. CDR3 protein: CASSYSGQGGQPQHF. CDR3 nucleotide sequence: TGTGCCAGCAGTTACTCGGGACAGGGGGGTCAGCCCCAGCATTTT. J is TRBJ1-5 and V is TRBV6-5; 11 positions match TRBD1. CDR3 size: 15 residues. Unmatched junction bases numbered 1, after V lost 0 bases and J lost 6 bases. Germline CDR1 and CDR2: MNHEY and SVGAGI.